Detailed here is one TCR beta chain. The sample comes from a study of neoadjuvant anti-PD-1 for oral cavity cancer. Documented time point: after neoadjuvant nivolumab, at surgical resection. The V end was cut by 2 bases, the J end by 0 bases, with 11 bases between. Germline-derived CDR1 and CDR2 are SGHVS and FNYEAQ. This CDR3 is built from 15 residues. Sequenced by immunoSEQ multiplex PCR; TCRdb stores in-frame clones only, minus some. The table records nearly 15,000 clones, roughly 35% of them present only once. V is TRBV7-6 and J is TRBJ2-7, with a possible D match to TRBD2 (6 bases). This sample comprised tumor tissue, obtained after nivolumab (anti-PD-1) treatment. This receptor was obtained from a person aged 40-85 years with oral cavity squamous cell carcinoma. The CDR3 spells CASSLWDGSSYEQYF. The CDR3 nucleotides read TGTGCCAGCAGCTTATGGGACGGGAGCTCCTACGAGCAGTACTTC.